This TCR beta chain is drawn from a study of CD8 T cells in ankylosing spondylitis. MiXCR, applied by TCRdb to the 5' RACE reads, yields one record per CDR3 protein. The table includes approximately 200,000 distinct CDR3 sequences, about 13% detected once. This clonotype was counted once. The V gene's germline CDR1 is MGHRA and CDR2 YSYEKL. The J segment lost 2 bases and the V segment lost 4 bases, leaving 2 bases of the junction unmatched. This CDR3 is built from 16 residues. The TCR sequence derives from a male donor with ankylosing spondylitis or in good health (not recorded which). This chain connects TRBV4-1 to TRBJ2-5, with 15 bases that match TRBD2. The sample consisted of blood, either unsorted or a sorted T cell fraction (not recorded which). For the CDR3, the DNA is TGCGCCAGCAGCCCTGGACTAGCGGGGGGGCAAGAGACCCAGTACTTC. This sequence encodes CASSPGLAGGQETQYF.